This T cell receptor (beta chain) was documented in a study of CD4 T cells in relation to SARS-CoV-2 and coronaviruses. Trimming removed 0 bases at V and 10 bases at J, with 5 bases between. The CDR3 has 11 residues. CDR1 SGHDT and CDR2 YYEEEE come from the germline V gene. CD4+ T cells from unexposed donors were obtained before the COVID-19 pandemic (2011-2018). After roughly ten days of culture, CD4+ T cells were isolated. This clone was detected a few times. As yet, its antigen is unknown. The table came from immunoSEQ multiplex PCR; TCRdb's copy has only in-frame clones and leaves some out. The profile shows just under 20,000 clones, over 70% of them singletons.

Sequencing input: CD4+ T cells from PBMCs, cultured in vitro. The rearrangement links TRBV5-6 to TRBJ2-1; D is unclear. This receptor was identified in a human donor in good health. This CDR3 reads CASSLEGEQFF. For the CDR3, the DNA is TGTGCCAGCAGCTTGGAAGGGGAGCAGTTCTTC.